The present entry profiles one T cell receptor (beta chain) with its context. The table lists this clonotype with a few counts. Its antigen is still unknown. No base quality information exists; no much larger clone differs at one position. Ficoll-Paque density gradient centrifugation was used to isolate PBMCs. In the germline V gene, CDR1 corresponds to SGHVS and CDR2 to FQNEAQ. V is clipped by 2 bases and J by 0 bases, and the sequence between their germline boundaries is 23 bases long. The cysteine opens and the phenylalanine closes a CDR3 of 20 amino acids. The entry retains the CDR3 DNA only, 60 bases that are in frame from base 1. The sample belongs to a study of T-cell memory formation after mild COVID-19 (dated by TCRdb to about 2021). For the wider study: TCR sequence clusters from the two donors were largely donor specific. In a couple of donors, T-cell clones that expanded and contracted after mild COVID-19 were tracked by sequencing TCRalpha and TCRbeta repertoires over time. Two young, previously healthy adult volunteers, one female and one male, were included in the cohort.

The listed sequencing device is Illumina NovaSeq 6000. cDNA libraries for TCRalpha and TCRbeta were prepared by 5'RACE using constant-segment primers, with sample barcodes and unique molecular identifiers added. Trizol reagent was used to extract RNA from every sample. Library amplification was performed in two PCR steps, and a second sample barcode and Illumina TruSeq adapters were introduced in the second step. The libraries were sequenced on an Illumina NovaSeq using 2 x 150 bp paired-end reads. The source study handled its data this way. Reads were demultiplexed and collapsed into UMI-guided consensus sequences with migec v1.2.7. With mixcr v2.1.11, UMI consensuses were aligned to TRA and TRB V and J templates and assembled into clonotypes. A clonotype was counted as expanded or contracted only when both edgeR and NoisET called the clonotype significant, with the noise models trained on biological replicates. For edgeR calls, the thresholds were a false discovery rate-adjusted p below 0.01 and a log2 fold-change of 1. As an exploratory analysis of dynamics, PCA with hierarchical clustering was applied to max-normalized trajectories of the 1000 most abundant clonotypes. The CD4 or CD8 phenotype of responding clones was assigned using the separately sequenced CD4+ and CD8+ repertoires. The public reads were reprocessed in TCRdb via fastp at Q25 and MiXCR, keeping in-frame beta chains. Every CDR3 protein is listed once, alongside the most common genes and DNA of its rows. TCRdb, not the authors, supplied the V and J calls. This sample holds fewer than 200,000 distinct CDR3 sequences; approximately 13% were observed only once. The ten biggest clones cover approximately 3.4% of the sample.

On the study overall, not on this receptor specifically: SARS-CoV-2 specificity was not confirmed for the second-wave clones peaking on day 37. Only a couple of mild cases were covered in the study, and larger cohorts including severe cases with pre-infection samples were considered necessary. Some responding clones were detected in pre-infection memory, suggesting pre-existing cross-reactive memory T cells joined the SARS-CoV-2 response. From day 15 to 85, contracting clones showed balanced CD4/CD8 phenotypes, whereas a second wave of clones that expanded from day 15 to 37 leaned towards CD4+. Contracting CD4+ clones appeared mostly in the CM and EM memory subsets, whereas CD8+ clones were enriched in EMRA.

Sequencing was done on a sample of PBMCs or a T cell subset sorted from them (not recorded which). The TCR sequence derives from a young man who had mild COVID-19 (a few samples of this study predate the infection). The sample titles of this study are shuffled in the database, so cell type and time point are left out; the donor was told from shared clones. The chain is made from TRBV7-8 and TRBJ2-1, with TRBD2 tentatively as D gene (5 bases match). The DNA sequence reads TGTGCCAGCAGCTTACCTACCCCCGCTACGCGGGCTTTCTCCTACAATGAGCAGTTCTTC. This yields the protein CASSLPTPATRAFSYNEQFF.